The clone carrying this T cell receptor beta chain came up a few times. Its antigen is currently unknown. This sample was taken from a study of T cell responses to AZD1222 COVID-19 vaccine. Looking at the study overall: Second-dose groups at about 4 or about 12 weeks were pooled. Study-wide results and caveats: Spike was spanned by vaccine-associated CD4 TCRs, which were dominant at 160-218 and 743-854. Sampled repertoires all dated from after the peak T cell response. The donors showed a predominance of white British ancestry and of females, with possible underestimation of clonal diversity.

TCRdb's copy holds only in-frame clones and misses some; the assay was immunoSEQ multiplex PCR. The data contain around 150,000 clones, approximately 90% of them seen just once; the ten biggest clones take up roughly 2%. The CDR3 is made up of 13 amino acids. V shed 6 bases and J shed 1 base, with 8 bases lying between them. CDR1 and CDR2 from the germline V gene are MNHEY and SVGAGI. This chain uses TRBV6-5 with TRBJ2-3; D perhaps matches TRBD2 (5 bases). This receptor was taken from an adult in good health. The sample here was peripheral blood, taken on day 0 of AZD1222 vaccination. The CDR3 region has the DNA TGTGCCAGCAGAGATAGCGGCACAGATACGCAGTATTTT. Translating gives CASRDSGTDTQYF.